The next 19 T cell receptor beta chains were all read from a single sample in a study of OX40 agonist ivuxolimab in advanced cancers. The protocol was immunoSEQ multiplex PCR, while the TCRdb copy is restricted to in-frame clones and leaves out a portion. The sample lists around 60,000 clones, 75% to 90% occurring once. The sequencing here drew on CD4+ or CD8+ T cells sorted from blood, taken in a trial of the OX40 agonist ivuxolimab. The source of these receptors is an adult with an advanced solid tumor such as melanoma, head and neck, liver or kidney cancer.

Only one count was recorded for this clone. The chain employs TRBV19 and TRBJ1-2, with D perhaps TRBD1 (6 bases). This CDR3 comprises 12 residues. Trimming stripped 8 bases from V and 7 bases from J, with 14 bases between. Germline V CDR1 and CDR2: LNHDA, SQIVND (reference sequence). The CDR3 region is CASEHRAAGYTF. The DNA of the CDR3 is TGTGCCAGTGAGCACAGGGCTGCTGGCTACACCTTC.

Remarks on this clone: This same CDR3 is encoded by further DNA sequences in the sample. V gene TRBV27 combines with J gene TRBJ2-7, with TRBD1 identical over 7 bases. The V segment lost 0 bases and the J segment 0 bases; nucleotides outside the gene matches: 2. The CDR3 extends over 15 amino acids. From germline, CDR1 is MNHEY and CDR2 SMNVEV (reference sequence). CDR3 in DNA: TGTGCCAGCAGTTTATCTCGGGACAGCTCCTACGAGCAGTACTTC. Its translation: CASSLSRDSSYEQYF.

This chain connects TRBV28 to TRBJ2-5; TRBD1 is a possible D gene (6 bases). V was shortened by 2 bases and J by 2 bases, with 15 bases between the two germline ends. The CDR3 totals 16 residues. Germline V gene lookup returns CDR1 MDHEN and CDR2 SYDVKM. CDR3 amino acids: CASSLRGTLGQETQYF. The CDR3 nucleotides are TGTGCCAGCAGTTTAAGAGGGACACTCGGTCAAGAGACCCAGTACTTC.

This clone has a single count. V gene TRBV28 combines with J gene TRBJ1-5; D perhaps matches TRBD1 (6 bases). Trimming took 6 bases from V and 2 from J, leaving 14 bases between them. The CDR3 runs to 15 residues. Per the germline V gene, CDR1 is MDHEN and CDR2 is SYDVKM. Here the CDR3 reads CASRRGGSGNQPQHF. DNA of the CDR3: TGTGCCAGCAGAAGGGGGGGAAGTGGCAATCAGCCCCAGCATTTT. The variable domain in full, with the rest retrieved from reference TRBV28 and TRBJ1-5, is DVKVTQSSRYLVKRTGEKVFLECVQDMDHENMFWYRQDPGLGLRLIYFSYDVKMKEKGDIPEGYSVSREKKERFSLILESASTNQTSMYLCASRRGGSGNQPQHFGDGTRLSIL.

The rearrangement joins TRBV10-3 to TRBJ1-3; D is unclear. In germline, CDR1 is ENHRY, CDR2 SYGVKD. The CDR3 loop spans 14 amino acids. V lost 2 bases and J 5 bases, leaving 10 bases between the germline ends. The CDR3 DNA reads TGTGCCATCAGTGAGCACACAGAACGAAACACCATATATTTT. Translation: CAISEHTERNTIYF.

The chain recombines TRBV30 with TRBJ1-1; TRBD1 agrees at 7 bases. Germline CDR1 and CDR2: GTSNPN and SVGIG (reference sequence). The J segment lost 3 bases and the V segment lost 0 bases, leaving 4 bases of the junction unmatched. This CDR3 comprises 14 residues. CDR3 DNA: TGTGCCTGGAGTGTTTCAGGGGGTTACACTGAAGCTTTCTTT. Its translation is CAWSVSGGYTEAFF.

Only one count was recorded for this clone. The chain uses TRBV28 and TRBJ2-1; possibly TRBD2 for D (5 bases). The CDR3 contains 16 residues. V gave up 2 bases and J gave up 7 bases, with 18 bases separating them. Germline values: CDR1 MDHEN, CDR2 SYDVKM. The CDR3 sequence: CASSLGSQVLLNEQFF. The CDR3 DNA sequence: TGTGCCAGCAGTTTAGGGAGCCAGGTTTTACTGAATGAGCAGTTCTTC.

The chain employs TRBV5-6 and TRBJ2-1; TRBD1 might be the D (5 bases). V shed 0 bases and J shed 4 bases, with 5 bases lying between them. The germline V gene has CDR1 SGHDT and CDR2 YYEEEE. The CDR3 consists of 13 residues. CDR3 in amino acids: CASSLGQYNEQFF. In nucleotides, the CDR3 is TGTGCCAGCAGCTTGGGACAGTACAATGAGCAGTTCTTC.

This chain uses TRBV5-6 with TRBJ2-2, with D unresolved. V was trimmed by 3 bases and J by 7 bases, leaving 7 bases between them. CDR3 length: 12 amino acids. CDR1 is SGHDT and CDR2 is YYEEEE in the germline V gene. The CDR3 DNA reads TGTGCCAGCAGCTCATTAGTCGGGGAGCTGTTTTTT. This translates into CASSSLVGELFF.

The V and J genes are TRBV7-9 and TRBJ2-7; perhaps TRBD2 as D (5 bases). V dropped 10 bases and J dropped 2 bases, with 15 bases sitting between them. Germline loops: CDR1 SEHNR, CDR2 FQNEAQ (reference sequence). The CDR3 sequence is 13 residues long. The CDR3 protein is CATWRSYPYEQYF. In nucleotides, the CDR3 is TGTGCCACCTGGAGGTCTTACCCCTACGAGCAGTACTTC.

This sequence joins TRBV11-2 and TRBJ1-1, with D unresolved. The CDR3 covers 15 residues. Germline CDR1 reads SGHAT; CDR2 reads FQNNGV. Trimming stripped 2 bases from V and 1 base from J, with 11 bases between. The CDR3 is CASSLYSGQNTEAFF. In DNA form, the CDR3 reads TGTGCCAGCAGCTTATACTCCGGCCAGAACACTGAAGCTTTCTTT.

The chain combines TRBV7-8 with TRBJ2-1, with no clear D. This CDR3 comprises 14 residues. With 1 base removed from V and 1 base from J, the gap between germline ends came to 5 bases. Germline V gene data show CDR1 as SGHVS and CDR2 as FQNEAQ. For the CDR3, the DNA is TGTGCCAGCAGCTTAGGTGAGTCCTACAATGAGCAGTTCTTC. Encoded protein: CASSLGESYNEQFF.

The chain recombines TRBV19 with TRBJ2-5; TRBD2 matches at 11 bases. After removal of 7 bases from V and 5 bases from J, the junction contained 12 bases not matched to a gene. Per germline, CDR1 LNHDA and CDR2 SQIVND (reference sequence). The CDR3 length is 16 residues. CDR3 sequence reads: CASTSYPLAGEETQYF. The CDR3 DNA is TGTGCCAGTACTTCCTACCCACTAGCGGGAGAGGAGACCCAGTACTTC.

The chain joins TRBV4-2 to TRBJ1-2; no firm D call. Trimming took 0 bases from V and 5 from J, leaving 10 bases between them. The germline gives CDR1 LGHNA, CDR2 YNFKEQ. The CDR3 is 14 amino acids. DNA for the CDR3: TGTGCCAGCAGCCAAGAAAGGACGGTGTATGGCTACACCTTC. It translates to CASSQERTVYGYTF.

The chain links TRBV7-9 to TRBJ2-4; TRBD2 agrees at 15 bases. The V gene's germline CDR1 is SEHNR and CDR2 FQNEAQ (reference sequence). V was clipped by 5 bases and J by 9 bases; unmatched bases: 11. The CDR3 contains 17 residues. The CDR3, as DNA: TGTGCCAGCAGCCCACGGACTAGCGGGAGGGCCGAGGGCATTCAGTACTTC. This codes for CASSPRTSGRAEGIQYF.

CDR3 loop: CAPLTLSGRGYGYTF. The CDR3 DNA reads as TGTGCTCCTCTCACCCTTTCTGGTAGAGGCTATGGCTACACCTTC. The chain links TRBV27 to TRBJ1-2; D is unresolved. The CDR3 is 15 amino acids. Germline V gene sequence: CDR1 MNHEY, CDR2 SMNVEV (reference sequence).

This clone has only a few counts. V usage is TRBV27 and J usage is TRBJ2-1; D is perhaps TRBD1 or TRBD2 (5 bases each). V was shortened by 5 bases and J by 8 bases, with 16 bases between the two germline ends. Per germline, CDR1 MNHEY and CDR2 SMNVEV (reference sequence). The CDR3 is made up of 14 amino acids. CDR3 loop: CASSRGPKDDEQFF. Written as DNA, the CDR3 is TGTGCCAGCAGTCGGGGACCCAAGGACGATGAGCAGTTCTTC.

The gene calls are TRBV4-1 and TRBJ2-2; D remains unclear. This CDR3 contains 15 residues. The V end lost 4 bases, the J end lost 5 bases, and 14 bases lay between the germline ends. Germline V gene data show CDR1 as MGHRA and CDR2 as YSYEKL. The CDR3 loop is CASSPTPTMTGELFF. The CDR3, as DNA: TGCGCCAGCAGCCCCACCCCAACAATGACCGGGGAGCTGTTTTTT.

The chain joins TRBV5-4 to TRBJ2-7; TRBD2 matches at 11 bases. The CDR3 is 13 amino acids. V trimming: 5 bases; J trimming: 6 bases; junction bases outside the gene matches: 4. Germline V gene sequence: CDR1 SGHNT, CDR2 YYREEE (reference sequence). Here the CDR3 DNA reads TGTGCCAGCAGGTTTACTAGCGGGAGCGAGCAGTACTTC. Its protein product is CASRFTSGSEQYF.